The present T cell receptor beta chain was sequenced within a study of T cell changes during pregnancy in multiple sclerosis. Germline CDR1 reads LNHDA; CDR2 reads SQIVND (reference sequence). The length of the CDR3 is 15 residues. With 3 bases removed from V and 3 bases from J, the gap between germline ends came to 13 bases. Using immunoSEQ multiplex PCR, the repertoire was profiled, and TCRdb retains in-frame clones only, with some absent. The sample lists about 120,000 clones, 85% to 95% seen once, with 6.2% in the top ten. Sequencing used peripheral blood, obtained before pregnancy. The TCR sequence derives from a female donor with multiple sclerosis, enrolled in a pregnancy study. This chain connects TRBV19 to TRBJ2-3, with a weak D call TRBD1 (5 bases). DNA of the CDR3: TGTGCCAGTAGTATTGGCAGGGCTGTTACAGATACGCAGTATTTT. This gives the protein CASSIGRAVTDTQYF.